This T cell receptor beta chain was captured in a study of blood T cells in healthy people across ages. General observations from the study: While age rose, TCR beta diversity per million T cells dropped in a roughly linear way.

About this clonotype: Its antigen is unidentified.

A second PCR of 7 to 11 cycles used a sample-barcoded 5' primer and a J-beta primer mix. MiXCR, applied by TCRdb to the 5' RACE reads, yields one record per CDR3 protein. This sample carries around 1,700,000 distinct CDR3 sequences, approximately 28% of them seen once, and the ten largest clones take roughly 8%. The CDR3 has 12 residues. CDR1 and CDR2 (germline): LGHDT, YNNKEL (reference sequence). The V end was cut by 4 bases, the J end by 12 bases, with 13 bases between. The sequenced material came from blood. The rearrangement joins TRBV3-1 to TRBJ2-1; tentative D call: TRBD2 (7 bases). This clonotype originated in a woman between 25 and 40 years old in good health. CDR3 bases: TGTGCCAGCAGCCGGGGAGGGGGGCTGCAGTTCTTC. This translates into CASSRGGGLQFF.